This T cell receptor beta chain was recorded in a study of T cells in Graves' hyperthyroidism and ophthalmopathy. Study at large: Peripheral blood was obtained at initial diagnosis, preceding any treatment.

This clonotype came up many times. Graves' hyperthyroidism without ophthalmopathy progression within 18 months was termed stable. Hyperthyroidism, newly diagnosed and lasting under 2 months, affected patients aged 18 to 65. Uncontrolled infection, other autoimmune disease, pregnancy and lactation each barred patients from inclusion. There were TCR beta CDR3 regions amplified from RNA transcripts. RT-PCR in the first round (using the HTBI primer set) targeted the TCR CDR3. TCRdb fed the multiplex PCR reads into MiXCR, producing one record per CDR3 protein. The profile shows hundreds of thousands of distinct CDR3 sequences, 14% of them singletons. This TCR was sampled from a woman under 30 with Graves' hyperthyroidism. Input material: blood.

The DNA for the CDR3 is TGTGCCAGCAGCCCGTTGACATTCACAGATACGCAGTATTTT. It is translated as CASSPLTFTDTQYF. The V and J genes are TRBV11-2 and TRBJ2-3; D is unclear. The CDR3 has 14 residues. The V gene lost 5 bases and the J gene lost 2 bases, with 11 bases spanning the gap. CDR1 and CDR2 from the germline V gene are SGHAT and FQNNGV.